The TCR beta chain described here comes from a study of blood T cell repertoires in COVID-19. Study-level information: PBMCs, B-cell-depleted T cells, or T cells were the source of the cDNA or gDNA that made up the material.

V lost 5 bases, J lost 8 bases, and 6 bases stayed unmatched. This CDR3 is built from 14 residues. Per germline, CDR1 LNHDA and CDR2 SQIVND (reference sequence). Original processing methods: Estimated nucleated cell counts came from reference gene primer amplification. This table comes from immunoSEQ multiplex PCR, and its TCRdb copy is limited to in-frame clones, with some not included. V, J and clone size reflect that table, while D and trimming were determined from the DNA. The data hold 150,000 to 200,000 clones, with 70% to 90% observed a single time. Sequenced input: peripheral blood. This chain links TRBV19 with TRBJ1-4; 9 bases map to TRBD1. This sequence originates from a man aged 35 to 55 who had recovered from COVID-19. The CDR3 protein is CASSGGQGGEKLFF. In DNA, the CDR3 is TGTGCCAGTAGTGGGGGACAGGGTGGGGAAAAACTGTTTTTT.